The 7 T cell receptor beta chains reported below all come from one sample, sequenced in a study of PD-1 blockade in mismatch repair-deficient tumors. Produced via immunoSEQ multiplex PCR; TCRdb's table is partial and in-frame only. The sample records 70,000 to 95,000 clones, about four fifths being singletons. This specimen consisted of peripheral blood, obtained 44 weeks after starting pembrolizumab. These receptors came from an adult with mismatch repair-deficient cancer.

This clone occurred a few times. The gene calls are TRBV27 and TRBJ2-1, with 10 bases aligning to TRBD2. Looked up from germline, CDR1 is MNHEY and CDR2 is SMNVEV (reference sequence). This CDR3 is 14 amino acids long. The V and J ends lost 10 bases and 6 bases, in that order; junction bases with no gene match: 9. The CDR3 reads CATQGGTSVNEQFF. CDR3 DNA: TGTGCCACCCAGGGGGGGACTAGCGTCAATGAGCAGTTCTTC.

This sequence joins TRBV7-6 and TRBJ2-1; 7 bases are a match to TRBD2. The length of the CDR3 is 19 residues. V trimming: 6 bases; J trimming: 3 bases; junction bases outside the gene matches: 20. Germline lookup yields CDR1 SGHVS and CDR2 FNYEAQ. CDR3 loop: CASSFLERGSSPFYNEQFF. The CDR3 bases are TGTGCCAGCAGTTTCCTGGAGCGGGGTAGTTCTCCTTTCTACAATGAGCAGTTCTTC.

The V call is TRBV7-9, the J call TRBJ2-5; D is uncertain. This CDR3 contains 14 residues. Trimming left V 5 bases short and J 5 bases short, with 15 bases between. Germline-derived CDR1 and CDR2 are SEHNR and FQNEAQ (reference sequence). As DNA, the CDR3 is TGTGCCAGCAGCACGGACGTTCGTAGGGAGACCCAGTACTTC. Protein: CASSTDVRRETQYF. Supplemented by reference TRBV7-9 and TRBJ2-5, the full variable domain reads DTGVSQNPRHKITKRGQNVTFRCDPISEHNRLYWYRQTLGQGPEFLTYFQNEAQLEKSRLLSDRFSAERPKGSFSTLEIQRTEQGDSAMYLCASSTDVRRETQYFGPGTRLLVL.

The V gene is TRBV19, the J gene TRBJ1-4; possible D gene TRBD1, 5 bases. The CDR3 loop spans 15 amino acids. Germline CDR1 LNHDA, CDR2 SQIVND (reference sequence). Trimming took off 1 base at V and 6 bases at J, with 12 bases between the two ends. The CDR3 nucleotides read TGTGCCAGTAGTATAGTGGCAGGGAAGGATGAAAAACTGTTTTTT. Its translation: CASSIVAGKDEKLFF.

The genes are TRBV15 and TRBJ1-3; D ambiguous. CDR1 is LNHNV, CDR2 YYDKDF, per germline (reference sequence). The germline V and J ends were trimmed by 6 bases and 0 bases, with 6 bases remaining between them. CDR3 length equals 13 residues. CDR3 coding DNA: TGTGCCACCAGTATCTACTCTGGAAACACCATATATTTT. It translates to CATSIYSGNTIYF. Using reference TRBV15 and TRBJ1-3 for the parts outside the CDR3, the full variable domain is DAMVIQNPRYQVTQFGKPVTLSCSQTLNHNVMYWYQQKSSQAPKLLFHYYDKDFNNEADTPDNFQSRRPNTSFCFLDIRSPGLGDTAMYLCATSIYSGNTIYFGEGSWLTVV.

The chain employs TRBV6-5 and TRBJ1-3; tentatively, D is TRBD1 (6 bases). The V gene lost 7 bases and the J gene lost 2 bases, with 15 bases spanning the gap. This CDR3 has 15 amino acids. The germline V gene encodes CDR1 MNHEY and CDR2 SVGAGI. The CDR3 here is CASTQGGDAGNTIYF. CDR3 DNA: TGTGCCAGCACCCAAGGGGGGGACGCTGGAAACACCATATATTTT.

The CDR3 spells CAWSGSAATYEQYF. CDR3 nucleotide sequence: TGTGCCTGGAGTGGTTCAGCGGCGACCTACGAGCAGTACTTC. The chain employs TRBV30 and TRBJ2-7, with a tentative D call TRBD2 (5 bases). Trimming left V 1 base short and J 2 bases short, with 12 bases between. The germline CDR1 and CDR2 sequences are GTSNPN and SVGIG (reference sequence). The CDR3 is 14 residues long.